The 15 T cell receptor beta chains listed next were all sequenced from one sample in a study of tumor and adjacent non-tumor tissue in lung cancer. This sample's RNA came from whole unsorted tissue. Three rounds of nested PCR, following a modified ARM-PCR protocol, produced the TCRbeta library. Using its own MiXCR run on the multiplex PCR reads, TCRdb lists one record per CDR3 protein. Among just over 200,000 distinct CDR3 sequences, about 71% were seen once, and the ten largest hold 25%. The material sequenced was lung tumor tissue. All receptors come from a man in his 60s with non-small cell lung cancer.

The J gene is TRBJ2-1, the V gene TRBV28; 7 bases are a match to TRBD2. Germline-derived CDR1 and CDR2 are MDHEN and SYDVKM. V lost 7 bases and J lost 13; bases outside the gene matches: 13. The CDR3 covers 13 residues. CDR3: CASKWRASGHQFF. The CDR3 DNA is TGTGCCAGCAAATGGAGGGCTAGCGGACATCAGTTCTTC.

Worth noting for this clonotype: Sequence at one end of the junction differs from germline and may be a read error. V is TRBV20-1 and J is TRBJ1-5; the D is unclear. The CDR3 is 15 residues long. CDR1 DFQATT and CDR2 SNEGSKA come from the germline V gene (reference sequence). The DNA of the CDR3 is TGCAGAGCTAGGGTAGGGCTCTATAGCAATCGGCCCCAGCATTTT. Encoded protein: CRARVGLYSNRPQHF.

About this clonotype itself: The junction shows a germline mismatch at one end, possibly a read error. This chain connects TRBV12-3 or TRBV12-4 to TRBJ1-5; 8 nucleotides match TRBD1. This CDR3 comprises 13 residues. The CDR3 sequence is CASSRTGFQPRHF. CDR3 DNA: TGTGCCAGCAGCCGGACAGGGTTCCAGCCCCGGCATTTT.

To note about this clonotype: A much larger clone differs from this one at a single base, so this may be a read error. J is TRBJ1-6 and V is TRBV4-2; D not resolved. The CDR3 is made up of 12 amino acids. Germline lookup yields CDR1 LGHNA and CDR2 YNFKEQ. The V and J ends lost 1 base and 12 bases respectively, with 7 bases between them. CDR3 region: CASSQGRGPLHF. CDR3 DNA: TGTGCCAGCAGCCAAGGTCGGGGACCCCTCCACTTT.

This clonotype was seen only once. Being one base from a much bigger clone, this may be a read error. The chain has TRBV4-3 and TRBJ1-1; tentatively, D is TRBD1 (5 bases). This CDR3 contains 14 residues. The germline gives CDR1 LGHNA, CDR2 YSLEER. CDR3 in DNA: TGCACCAGCAGCCAAGATGACAGGAACACTGAAGCTTTCTTT. This encodes CTSSQDDRNTEAFF.

A note on this clonotype: The junction and the germline gene differ at one end; a read error may be behind it. This chain links TRBV6-2 or TRBV6-3 with TRBJ1-2, with TRBD1 as a possible D gene (5 bases). The CDR3 spans 15 residues. Germline V lookup: CDR1 MNHEY, CDR2 SVGEGT. In DNA form, the CDR3 reads TGTGCCAGCAGTCCCGTGACAGCTACTAACTATGGCTACATCTTC. This sequence encodes CASSPVTATNYGYIF.

About this clonotype: Germline is not matched at one junction end, which may reflect a read error. This chain links TRBV4-1 with TRBJ2-7, with 11 nucleotides matching TRBD2. Germline V gene data show CDR1 as MGHRA and CDR2 as YSYEKL. CDR3 length equals 20 residues. The CDR3 DNA reads as TGTGCCAGCAACCAAGTTTTTCGAACTAGCGGGAGCTCAAGCTCCTACGAGCAGTACTTC. Its translation is CASNQVFRTSGSSSSYEQYF.

As to this clonotype: At one end, the junction sequence differs from germline, possibly due to a read error. The chain combines TRBV20-1 with TRBJ2-1; D unresolved. The CDR3 length is 11 residues. CDR1 and CDR2 from the germline V gene are DFQATT and SNEGSKA (reference sequence). This chain's CDR3 is CSTLEWGEQVF. The CDR3 bases are TGCAGTACTCTAGAGTGGGGTGAGCAGGTCTTC.

Details on this clonotype: The conserved phenylalanine or tryptophan normally closing the CDR3 is absent here, so this likely arose from a read error. The V gene is TRBV20-1, the J gene TRBJ1-1; D may be TRBD1 (5 bases). Germline V lookup: CDR1 DFQATT, CDR2 SNEGSKA (reference sequence). The CDR3 length is 12 residues. The CDR3 region has the DNA TGCAGATGGGGCTTTACGAGCACTGAAGCTTTCGTT. This translates into CRWGFTSTEAFV.

This clonotype has ten or more counts. The gene calls are TRBV29-1 and TRBJ1-4; D is unresolved. Looked up from germline, CDR1 is SQVTM and CDR2 is ANQGSEA. The V end lost 5 bases, the J end lost 8 bases, and 12 bases lay between the germline ends. The CDR3 extends over 12 amino acids. For the CDR3, the DNA is TGCAGCGTTTTTGTGACGGGGGAAAAACTGTTTTTT. Translating it yields CSVFVTGEKLFF.

Details on this clonotype: A much larger clone differs by one base, so this may be a read error. The chain couples TRBV29-1 to TRBJ1-1; unclear D gene. Trimming took 6 bases from V and 5 from J, leaving 13 bases between them. Germline CDR1 reads SQVTM; CDR2 reads ANQGSEA. The CDR3 totals 12 residues. The CDR3 DNA reads TGCAGCGTAGCAATGACGGGAACTGAAGCTTTCTTT. Translation: CSVAMTGTEAFF.

This clonotype was seen at least ten times. V gene TRBV4-2 combines with J gene TRBJ2-7; the match to TRBD1 covers 11 bases. Trimming at V came to 0 bases and at J to 3 bases, leaving 4 bases not matched to a gene. Germline assignment: CDR1 LGHNA and CDR2 YNFKEQ. This CDR3 contains 16 residues. The CDR3 reads CASSQETGTGGYEQYF. CDR3 nucleotide sequence: TGTGCCAGCAGCCAAGAGACCGGGACAGGGGGCTACGAGCAGTACTTC.

Here the CDR3 DNA reads TGTGCCAGCAGCCCCTTCGTCAGGGGGATAGAGACCCAGTACTTC. It specifies CASSPFVRGIETQYF. The rearrangement joins TRBV11-1 to TRBJ2-5, with 7 nucleotides matching TRBD1. Germline V CDR1 and CDR2: SGHAT, FQDESV (reference sequence). The CDR3 covers 15 residues. V gave up 5 bases and J gave up 4 bases; unmatched junction bases: 10.

This clonotype appeared a few times. This chain links TRBV11-2 with TRBJ2-2; no clear D gene. This CDR3 has 15 residues. Per germline, CDR1 SGHAT and CDR2 FQNNGV. V lost 5 bases to trimming and J lost 7 bases, with 17 bases between them. In DNA, the CDR3 is TGTGCCAGCAGCGAAGATGGCCGAAGCATCGGGGAGCTGTTTTTT. Translated, it gives CASSEDGRSIGELFF.

Concerning this clonotype itself: This likely comes from a read error, as the CDR3 has no conserved phenylalanine or tryptophan at its end. This chain joins TRBV5-4 and TRBJ2-3; the D gene is possibly TRBD1 (6 bases). With 3 bases removed from V and 4 bases from J, the gap between germline ends came to 21 bases. CDR1 SGHNT and CDR2 YYREEE come from the germline V gene (reference sequence). This CDR3 is built from 17 residues. The CDR3 DNA sequence: TGTGCCAGCAGCTCAACTCCAACAGGGTCGAATGCAGATACGCAGTATCTT. It is translated as CASSSTPTGSNADTQYL.